This T cell receptor (beta chain) was identified during a study of PD-L1 blockade in urothelial cancer. About the study: T cells numbered a median of roughly 150,000 in the blood samples.

Stated time point: pretreatment peripheral blood. Some clones are missing from TCRdb's copy, which holds only in-frame ones; the method was immunoSEQ multiplex PCR. The sample yields tens of thousands of clones, over 75% seen once. Germline CDR1 reads MNHEY; CDR2 reads SVGAGI. V was pared by 2 bases and J by 1 base, with 11 bases between. CDR3 size: 15 residues. V is TRBV6-5 and J is TRBJ1-1; possible D gene TRBD1, 6 bases. The sequence came from a man aged 55 to 70 with urothelial cancer. This specimen consisted of PBMCs, obtained around atezolizumab (anti-PD-L1) treatment. CDR3 residues: CASSYLTGGNTEAFF. The CDR3, as DNA: TGTGCCAGCAGTTACCTGACAGGAGGGAACACTGAAGCTTTCTTT.